Shown below are 25 T cell receptor beta chains from a single sample sequenced in a study of T cells in Graves' hyperthyroidism and ophthalmopathy. From RNA transcripts, TCR beta CDR3 regions were amplified. HTBI primers were the set used in a first-round RT-PCR of the TCR CDR3. MiXCR, run by TCRdb on the multiplex PCR reads, gives a single entry per CDR3 protein. The profile covers roughly 700,000 distinct CDR3 sequences, with roughly 17% appearing a single time and about a sixth taken by the ten largest. Sequenced: blood. Every receptor here comes from a man in his fifties or sixties with Graves' hyperthyroidism.

This clonotype was seen at least ten times. This chain connects TRBV11-2 to TRBJ1-6; D not certain. From germline, CDR1 is SGHAT and CDR2 FQNNGV. Trimming removed 0 bases at V and 7 bases at J, with 13 bases between. The CDR3 runs to 16 residues. This CDR3 reads CASSLDPRGWNSPLHF. Here the CDR3 DNA reads TGTGCCAGCAGCTTAGATCCTCGGGGATGGAATTCACCCCTCCACTTT.

This clonotype was counted many times. This rearrangement joins TRBV2 to TRBJ2-2, with 9 bases matching TRBD2. This CDR3 contains 16 residues. CDR1 and CDR2 from the germline V gene are SNHLY and FYNNEI. The V gene end was trimmed by 6 bases and the J gene end by 5 bases; junction bases not matched to a gene: 10. CDR3 coding DNA: TGTGCCAGCAGACTGGGAGCGGGAGGCGGTACCGGGGAGCTGTTTTTT. It encodes CASRLGAGGGTGELFF. The full variable domain, completed using reference TRBV2 and TRBJ2-2, is EPEVTQTPSHQVTQMGQEVILRCVPISNHLYFYWYRQILGQKVEFLVSFYNNEISEKSEIFDDQFSVERPDGSNFTLKIRSTKLEDSAMYFCASRLGAGGGTGELFFGEGSRLTVL.

V usage is TRBV12-3 or TRBV12-4 and J usage is TRBJ1-1; D is ambiguous. V lost 2 bases and J 0 bases, leaving 13 bases between the germline ends. This CDR3 has 16 amino acids. This chain's CDR3 is CASSLWVGGMNTEAFF. The CDR3 region has the DNA TGTGCCAGCAGTTTATGGGTGGGAGGCATGAACACTGAAGCTTTCTTT.

The CDR3 region is CASRGQGLWETQYF. In nucleotides, the CDR3 is TGTGCCAGCAGGGGACAGGGGTTGTGGGAGACCCAGTACTTC. V usage is TRBV6-1 and J usage is TRBJ2-5, with 10 bases matching TRBD1. Germline assignment: CDR1 MNHNS and CDR2 SASEGT. V shed 6 bases and J 5 bases; nucleotides not matched to a gene: 6. This CDR3 contains 14 residues.

This clonotype was seen ten or more times. The chain links TRBV5-5 to TRBJ1-1, with no clear D. Germline V gene sequence: CDR1 SGHKS, CDR2 YYEKEE (reference sequence). The ends were cut back, 4 bases at V and 13 bases at J, with 17 bases in the middle. The CDR3 length is 12 residues. The CDR3 here is CASSPDFGVGFF. For the CDR3, the DNA is TGTGCCAGCAGCCCCGACTTTGGGGTGGGTTTCTTT. Complete variable domain (other parts from reference TRBV5-5 and TRBJ1-1): DAGVTQSPTHLIKTRGQQVTLRCSPISGHKSVSWYQQVLGQGPQFIFQYYEKEERGRGNFPDRFSARQFPNYSSELNVNALLLGDSALYLCASSPDFGVGFFGQGTRLTVV.

This clonotype was observed many times. V is TRBV2 and J is TRBJ2-7, with D hard to call. Trimming removed 2 bases from V and 6 bases from J, with 20 bases in between. Germline values: CDR1 SNHLY, CDR2 FYNNEI. CDR3 length: 16 residues. In nucleotides, the CDR3 is TGTGCCAGCAGTGAAAGTTGGGCGGTCTTTCTCCTCGAGCAGTACTTC. This gives the protein CASSESWAVFLLEQYF.

This clonotype showed up just a few times. The rearrangement links TRBV5-1 to TRBJ2-3; the D is unclear. Trimming pared 1 base from V and 2 bases from J, leaving 14 bases between. Germline V CDR1 and CDR2: SGHRS, YFSETQ. The CDR3 runs 16 residues. The CDR3 sequence is CASSLSGNQYTDTQYF. The CDR3 DNA reads as TGCGCCAGCAGCTTGAGTGGGAACCAATACACAGATACGCAGTATTTT. The full variable domain, completed using reference TRBV5-1 and TRBJ2-3, is KAGVTQTPRYLIKTRGQQVTLSCSPISGHRSVSWYQQTPGQGLQFLFEYFSETQRNKGNFPGRFSGRQFSNSRSEMNVSTLELGDSALYLCASSLSGNQYTDTQYFGPGTRLTVL.

This clonotype was detected many times. The chain uses TRBV10-3 and TRBJ2-2; weak D call: TRBD2 (5 bases). CDR1 is ENHRY and CDR2 is SYGVKD in the germline V gene. The CDR3 covers 13 residues. Trimming cost V 6 bases and J 4 bases, with 9 bases left between them. The CDR3 DNA follows: TGTGCCATCAGCCGGGAAGGCACCGGGGAGCTGTTTTTT. This translates into CAISREGTGELFF.

This clonotype showed up many times. V is TRBV28 and J is TRBJ1-4; D is perhaps TRBD1 (5 bases). The germline V and J ends were trimmed by 5 bases and 3 bases, with 13 bases remaining between them. The germline V gene encodes CDR1 MDHEN and CDR2 SYDVKM. The CDR3 is made up of 15 amino acids. The CDR3 loop reads CASSPGTIANEKLFF. For the CDR3, the DNA is TGTGCCAGCAGTCCCGGGACGATCGCTAATGAAAAACTGTTTTTT.

This clonotype was picked up one time. The chain combines TRBV19 with TRBJ1-5, with D hard to call. Looked up from germline, CDR1 is LNHDA and CDR2 is SQIVND (reference sequence). The CDR3 covers 15 residues. With 6 bases removed from V and 0 bases from J, the gap between germline ends came to 12 bases. The CDR3 nucleotides are TGTGCCAGTAGCGAATGGACGGGTAGCAATCAGCCCCAGCATTTT. It specifies CASSEWTGSNQPQHF.

This clonotype was picked up many times. The V gene is TRBV28, the J gene TRBJ1-5; D not resolved. The germline V and J ends were trimmed by 1 base and 6 bases, with 7 bases remaining between them. The germline V gene encodes CDR1 MDHEN and CDR2 SYDVKM. The CDR3 runs 13 residues. CDR3 sequence: CASSLSLFQPQHF. CDR3 sequence (DNA): TGTGCCAGCAGTTTATCCCTATTTCAGCCCCAGCATTTT.

This clonotype was counted at least ten times. The chain couples TRBV28 to TRBJ2-7, with D tentatively TRBD1 or TRBD2 (5 bases each). With 3 bases removed from V and 3 bases from J, the gap between germline ends came to 15 bases. The CDR3 contains 15 residues. Germline values: CDR1 MDHEN, CDR2 SYDVKM. For the CDR3, the DNA is TGTGCCAGCAGTTTTGGGACGAGAGCCGGCTACGAGCAGTACTTC. It codes for CASSFGTRAGYEQYF.

This clonotype was observed a few times. Written as DNA, the CDR3 is TGTGCCAGCAGCGTAGTGCCAGAGGTTCCTAGCAGAAGGTACTTC. Protein sequence: CASSVVPEVPSRRYF. The chain joins TRBV9 to TRBJ2-7, with TRBD2 as a possible D gene (5 bases). This CDR3 is 15 amino acids long. The V gene lost 0 bases and the J gene lost 12 bases, with 22 bases spanning the gap. From germline, CDR1 is SGDLS and CDR2 YYNGEE.

This clonotype was seen many times. The rearrangement joins TRBV6-1 to TRBJ1-1; D ambiguous. CDR1 MNHNS and CDR2 SASEGT come from the germline V gene. V lost 8 bases and J 2 bases, leaving 15 bases between the germline ends. The CDR3 extends over 14 amino acids. The CDR3 DNA reads TGTGCCAGCCTTTCCGCGGACCGAAACACTGAAGCTTTCTTT. It encodes CASLSADRNTEAFF.

The chain employs TRBV29-1 and TRBJ2-7; no definite D call. Germline lookup yields CDR1 SQVTM and CDR2 ANQGSEA. This CDR3 comprises 13 residues. V lost 1 base, J lost 0 bases, and 7 bases lay in between. CDR3 coding DNA: TGCAGCGTTGAAGTAGCCATCTCCTACGAGCAGTACTTC. Its protein product is CSVEVAISYEQYF.

This clonotype was counted only a few times. Relative to the germline gene, one junction end is altered; a read error may explain this. J is TRBJ2-1 and V is TRBV25-1; D possibly corresponds to TRBD2 (6 bases). The CDR3 totals 12 residues. Germline V CDR1 and CDR2: MGHDK, SYGVNS. CDR3 region: CSVGGSYNEQFF. The CDR3 coding sequence is TGCTCCGTGGGGGGCTCCTACAATGAGCAGTTCTTC.

This chain's CDR3 is CSARDSLTGELFF. In nucleotides, the CDR3 is TGCAGTGCTAGAGATTCCCTCACCGGGGAGCTGTTTTTT. The chain joins TRBV20-1 to TRBJ2-2; no clear D. This CDR3 has 13 residues. The ends were cut back, 0 bases at V and 4 bases at J, with 6 bases in the middle. Per the germline V gene, CDR1 is DFQATT and CDR2 is SNEGSKA (reference sequence).

The chain employs TRBV5-1 and TRBJ2-3, with a weak D call TRBD1 (6 bases). Germline V CDR1 and CDR2: SGHRS, YFSETQ. Deletions cut 6 bases from V and 4 bases from J, with 18 bases between. The CDR3 is made up of 15 amino acids. CDR3 in amino acids: CASTHTGHRADTQYF. CDR3 nucleotide sequence: TGCGCCAGCACCCATACAGGGCATCGCGCAGATACGCAGTATTTT.

This clonotype was seen a handful of times. The V call is TRBV28, the J call TRBJ1-5; unclear D gene. The germline CDR1 and CDR2 sequences are MDHEN and SYDVKM. The CDR3 runs to 13 residues. V dropped 3 bases and J dropped 7 bases, with 10 bases sitting between them. This chain's CDR3 is CASSFLGGQPQHF. The CDR3 DNA reads TGTGCCAGCAGTTTCTTGGGCGGGCAGCCCCAGCATTTT.

The chain employs TRBV7-9 and TRBJ1-6; no definite D call. Germline V gene lookup returns CDR1 SEHNR and CDR2 FQNEAQ (reference sequence). The germline V and J ends were trimmed by 6 bases and 7 bases, with 10 bases remaining between them. The length of the CDR3 is 13 residues. For the CDR3, the DNA is TGTGCCAGCAGTCGGGTTGTAAATTCACCCCTCCACTTT. It translates to CASSRVVNSPLHF.

This clonotype has a handful of counts. This sequence joins TRBV19 and TRBJ1-5; D is unclear. The V and J ends lost 5 bases and 5 bases respectively, with 16 bases between them. Looked up from germline, CDR1 is LNHDA and CDR2 is SQIVND (reference sequence). CDR3 length equals 15 residues. CDR3 amino acids: CASSRPGGRHQPQHF. For the CDR3, the DNA is TGTGCCAGTAGTCGCCCCGGAGGAAGGCATCAGCCCCAGCATTTT.

This clonotype was picked up many times. This chain connects TRBV29-1 to TRBJ1-1; no clear D. Per the germline V gene, CDR1 is SQVTM and CDR2 is ANQGSEA. V was pared by 6 bases and J by 1 base, with 6 bases between. This CDR3 spans 11 amino acids. In DNA form, the CDR3 reads TGCAGCGTAAGGGAGAACACTGAAGCTTTCTTT. Residues: CSVRENTEAFF. Using reference TRBV29-1 and TRBJ1-1 for the parts outside the CDR3, the full variable domain is SAVISQKPSRDICQRGTSLTIQCQVDSQVTMMFWYRQQPGQSLTLIATANQGSEATYESGFVIDKFPISRPNLTFSTLTVSNMSPEDSSIYLCSVRENTEAFFGQGTRLTVV.

In regard to this clonotype: A read error may explain this, as a much larger clone is one base away. The rearrangement joins TRBV20-1 to TRBJ2-3, with D possibly being TRBD1 (6 bases). V was pared by 1 base and J by 2 bases, with 10 bases between. The CDR3 totals 14 residues. Germline lookup yields CDR1 DFQATT and CDR2 SNEGSKA (reference sequence). The CDR3 loop reads CSARVGTNTDTQYF. For the CDR3, the DNA is TGCAGTGCTAGAGTCGGGACAAACACAGATACGCAGTATTTT.

This clonotype occurred a few times. The chain is built from TRBV19 and TRBJ2-1, with a weak D call TRBD2 (5 bases). The CDR3 has 15 residues. The ends were cut back, 4 bases at V and 5 bases at J, with 15 bases in the middle. CDR1 is LNHDA, CDR2 SQIVND, per germline (reference sequence). The CDR3 DNA reads TGTGCCAGTAGTAGAACGGACTTACTAAACAATGAGCAGTTCTTC. Residues: CASSRTDLLNNEQFF.

Only a few counts were recorded for this clonotype. The chain couples TRBV27 to TRBJ2-6, with 7 bases matching TRBD1. CDR3 length equals 17 residues. With V trimmed by 8 bases and J by 0 bases, 10 bases remained unmatched. Germline CDR1 MNHEY, CDR2 SMNVEV (reference sequence). The CDR3 coding sequence is TGTGCCAGCTCTACAGGGGCCAAATACTCTGGGGCCAACGTCCTGACTTTC. This encodes CASSTGAKYSGANVLTF.